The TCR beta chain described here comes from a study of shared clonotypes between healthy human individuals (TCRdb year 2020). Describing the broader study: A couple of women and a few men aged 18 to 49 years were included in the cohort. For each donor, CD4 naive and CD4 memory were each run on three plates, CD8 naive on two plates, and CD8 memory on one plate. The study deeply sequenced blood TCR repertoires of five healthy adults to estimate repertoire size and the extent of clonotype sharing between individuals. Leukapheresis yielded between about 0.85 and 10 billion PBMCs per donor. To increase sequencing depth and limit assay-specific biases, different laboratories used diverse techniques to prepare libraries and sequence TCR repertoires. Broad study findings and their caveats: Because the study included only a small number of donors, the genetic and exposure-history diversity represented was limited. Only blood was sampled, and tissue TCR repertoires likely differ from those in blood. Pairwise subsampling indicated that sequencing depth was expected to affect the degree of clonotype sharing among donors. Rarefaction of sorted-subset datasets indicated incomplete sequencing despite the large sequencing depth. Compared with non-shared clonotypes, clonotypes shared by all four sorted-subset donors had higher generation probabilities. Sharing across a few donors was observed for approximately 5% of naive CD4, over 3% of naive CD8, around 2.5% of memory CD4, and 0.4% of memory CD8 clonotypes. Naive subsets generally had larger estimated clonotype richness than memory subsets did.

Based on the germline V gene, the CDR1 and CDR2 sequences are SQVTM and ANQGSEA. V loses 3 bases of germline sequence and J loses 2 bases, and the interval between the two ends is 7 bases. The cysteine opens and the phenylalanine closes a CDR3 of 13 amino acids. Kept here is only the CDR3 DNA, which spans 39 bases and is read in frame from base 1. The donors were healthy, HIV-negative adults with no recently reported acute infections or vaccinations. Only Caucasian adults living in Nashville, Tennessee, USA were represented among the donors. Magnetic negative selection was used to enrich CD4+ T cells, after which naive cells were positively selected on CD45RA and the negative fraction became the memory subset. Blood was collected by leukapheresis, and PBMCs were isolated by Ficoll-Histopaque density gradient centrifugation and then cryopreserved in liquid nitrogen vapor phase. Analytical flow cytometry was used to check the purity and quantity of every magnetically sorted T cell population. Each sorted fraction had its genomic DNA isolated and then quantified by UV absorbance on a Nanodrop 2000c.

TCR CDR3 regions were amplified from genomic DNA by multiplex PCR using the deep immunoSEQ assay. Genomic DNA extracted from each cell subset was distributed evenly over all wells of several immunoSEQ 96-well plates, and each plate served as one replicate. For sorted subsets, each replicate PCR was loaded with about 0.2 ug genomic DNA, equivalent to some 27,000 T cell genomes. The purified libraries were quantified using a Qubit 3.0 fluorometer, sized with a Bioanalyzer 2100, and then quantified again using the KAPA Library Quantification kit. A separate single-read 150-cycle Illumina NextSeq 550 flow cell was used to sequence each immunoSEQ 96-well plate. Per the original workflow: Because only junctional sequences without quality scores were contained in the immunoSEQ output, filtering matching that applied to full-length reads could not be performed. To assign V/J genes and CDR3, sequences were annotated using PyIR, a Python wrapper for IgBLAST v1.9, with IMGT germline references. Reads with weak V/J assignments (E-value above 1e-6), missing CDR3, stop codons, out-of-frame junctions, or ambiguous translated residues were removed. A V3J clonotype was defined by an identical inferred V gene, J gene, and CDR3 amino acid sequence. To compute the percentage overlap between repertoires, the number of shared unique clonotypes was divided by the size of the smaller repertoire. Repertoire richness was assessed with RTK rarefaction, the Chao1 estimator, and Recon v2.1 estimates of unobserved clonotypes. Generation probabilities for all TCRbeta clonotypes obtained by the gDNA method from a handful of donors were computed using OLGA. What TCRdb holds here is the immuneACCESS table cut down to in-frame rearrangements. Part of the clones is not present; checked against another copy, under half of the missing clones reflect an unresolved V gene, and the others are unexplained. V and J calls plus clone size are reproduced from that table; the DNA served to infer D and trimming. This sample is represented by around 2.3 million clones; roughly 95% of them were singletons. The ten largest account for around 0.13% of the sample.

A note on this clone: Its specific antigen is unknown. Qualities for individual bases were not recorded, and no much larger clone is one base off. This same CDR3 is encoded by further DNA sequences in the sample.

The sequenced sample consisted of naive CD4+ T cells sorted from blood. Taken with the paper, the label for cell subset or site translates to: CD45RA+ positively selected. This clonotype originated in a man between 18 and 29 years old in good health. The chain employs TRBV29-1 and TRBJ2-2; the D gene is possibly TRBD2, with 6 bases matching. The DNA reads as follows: TGCAGCGTTGATAGCGGAAACACCGGGGAGCTGTTTTTT. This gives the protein CSVDSGNTGELFF.